The clone carrying this T cell receptor (beta chain) has ten or more counts. Its antigen is as yet unknown. Germline values: CDR1 LGHNA, CDR2 YSLEER. The ends were cut back, 7 bases at V and 4 bases at J, with 16 bases in the middle. This CDR3 contains 15 residues. The sample is drawn from a study of T cells after yellow fever vaccination. General observations from the study: Secondary responses were weaker yet peaked faster, day 5 versus 15.

Universal primer sites and UMIs were introduced during 5'RACE template-switching synthesis of TCR cDNA. One entry per CDR3 protein, called by TCRdb with MiXCR from the 5' RACE reads. The sample has 100,000 to 150,000 distinct CDR3 sequences, roughly 6.7% seen once. Specimen: CD4+ T cells sorted from PBMCs, collected more than 8 days after the first yellow fever vaccination. This rearrangement joins TRBV4-3 to TRBJ2-2, with D maybe TRBD2 (6 bases). The clonotype originates from a man younger than 30 who received the YFV17D yellow fever vaccine. In DNA form, the CDR3 reads TGCGCCAGCACCCCTCAGGAGGGGTTCACCGGGGAGCTGTTTTTT. Residues: CASTPQEGFTGELFF.